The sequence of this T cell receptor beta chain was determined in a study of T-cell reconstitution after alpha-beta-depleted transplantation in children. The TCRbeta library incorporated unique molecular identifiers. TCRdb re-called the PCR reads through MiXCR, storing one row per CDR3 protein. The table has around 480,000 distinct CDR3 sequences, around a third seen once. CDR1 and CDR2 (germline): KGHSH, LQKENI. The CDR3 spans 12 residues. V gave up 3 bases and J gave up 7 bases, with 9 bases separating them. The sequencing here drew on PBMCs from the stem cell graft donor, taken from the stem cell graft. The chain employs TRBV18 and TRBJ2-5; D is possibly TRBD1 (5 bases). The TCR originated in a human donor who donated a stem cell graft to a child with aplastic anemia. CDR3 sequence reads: CASSPTTGTQYF. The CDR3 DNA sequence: TGTGCCAGCTCACCGACAACAGGGACCCAGTACTTC.